The 26 T cell receptor beta chains reported below all come from one sample, sequenced in a study of shared T cell receptors in the human thymus. Libraries were prepared by immunoSEQ multiplex PCR; TCRdb keeps only in-frame clonotypes and omits some of them. The sample has some 660,000 clones, about 89% seen once. These data are also associated with another study on human thymus T cells.

Sequencing input: thymocytes. Source of these receptors: a boy under two years old with a congenital heart defect.

V usage is TRBV10-3 and J usage is TRBJ2-3; 14 bases line up with TRBD2. Germline CDR1 and CDR2: ENHRY and SYGVKD. V lost 4 bases and J lost 8; bases outside the gene matches: 8. CDR3 size: 16 residues. CDR3 nucleotides: TGTGCCATCAGTGGGGGACTAGCGGGAGAAGGGGTTACGCAGTATTTT. It is translated as CAISGGLAGEGVTQYF.

The chain is built from TRBV4-1 and TRBJ2-7, with D possibly being TRBD2 (6 bases). The CDR3 covers 19 residues. CDR1 MGHRA and CDR2 YSYEKL come from the germline V gene. V lost 1 base and J lost 2, with 24 bases in between. The CDR3 sequence is CASSQVAAGGATIPYEQYF. DNA for the CDR3: TGCGCCAGCAGCCAAGTTGCCGCCGGGGGTGCCACTATCCCCTACGAGCAGTACTTC.

The rearrangement links TRBV10-3 to TRBJ2-7; 7 bases line up with TRBD1. Germline CDR1 reads ENHRY; CDR2 reads SYGVKD. Germline trimming cut 2 bases from V and 1 base from J; bases unmatched to any gene: 8. This CDR3 has 16 residues. Here the CDR3 reads CAISELGTDRSYEQYF. The CDR3 DNA follows: TGTGCCATCAGTGAGCTGGGGACAGACCGTTCCTACGAGCAGTACTTC.

This chain connects TRBV5-4 to TRBJ1-1; 12 bases are a match to TRBD1. The CDR3 has 18 amino acids. Germline V gene lookup returns CDR1 SGHNT and CDR2 YYREEE (reference sequence). The V segment lost 1 base and the J segment 5 bases; nucleotides outside the gene matches: 12. CDR3 region: CASSLRLGQGAEGTEAFF. The CDR3 nucleotides are TGTGCCAGCAGCTTGAGGCTGGGACAGGGGGCTGAGGGGACTGAAGCTTTCTTT.

This clone was picked up a small number of times. The rearrangement joins TRBV9 to TRBJ2-5; D is perhaps TRBD2 (5 bases). Germline V CDR1 and CDR2: SGDLS, YYNGEE. CDR3 size: 18 residues. V was shortened by 0 bases and J by 0 bases, with 18 bases between the two germline ends. The CDR3 protein is CASSVGAKTSWYQETQYF. CDR3 coding DNA: TGTGCCAGCAGCGTAGGGGCTAAAACTAGTTGGTACCAAGAGACCCAGTACTTC.

The J gene is TRBJ1-1, the V gene TRBV5-1, with TRBD1 as a possible D gene (6 bases). This CDR3 region has 13 residues. Germline V gene lookup returns CDR1 SGHRS and CDR2 YFSETQ. Deletions cut 9 bases from V and 5 bases from J, with 17 bases between. The CDR3 DNA is TGCGCCATGACACAGGGCCGCGGGACTGAAGCTTTCTTT. Its translation is CAMTQGRGTEAFF.

The chain links TRBV5-6 to TRBJ1-3; a possible D gene is TRBD1 (6 bases). The CDR3 sequence is 16 residues long. Germline CDR1 reads SGHDT; CDR2 reads YYEEEE. Trimming took 1 base from V and 5 from J, leaving 16 bases between them. CDR3 amino acids: CASSLNPGQTRNTIYF. DNA for the CDR3: TGTGCCAGCAGCTTGAACCCCGGACAGACAAGAAACACCATATATTTT.

The J gene is TRBJ2-3, the V gene TRBV19; D uncertain. In germline, CDR1 is LNHDA, CDR2 SQIVND (reference sequence). This CDR3 has 13 amino acids. V gave up 6 bases and J gave up 3 bases, with 10 bases separating them. CDR3 nucleotide sequence: TGTGCCAGTAGGTGCAGGTCAACAGATACGCAGTATTTT. This codes for CASRCRSTDTQYF.

The chain has TRBV28 and TRBJ1-5; D perhaps matches TRBD1 (6 bases). The V gene's germline CDR1 is MDHEN and CDR2 SYDVKM. Trimming removed 0 bases from V and 3 bases from J, with 15 bases in between. CDR3 length: 17 residues. The CDR3 nucleotides are TGTGCCAGCAGTTTATGGGGGGAGACAGGTATCAATCAGCCCCAGCATTTT. Its translation is CASSLWGETGINQPQHF.

V and J are TRBV2 and TRBJ1-1; D call uncertain. The CDR3 runs to 13 residues. Germline CDR1 and CDR2: SNHLY and FYNNEI. V lost 11 bases and J lost 10, with 23 bases in between. This CDR3 is CALGERAAHGAFF. DNA for the CDR3: TGTGCCCTAGGCGAGAGGGCGGCGCACGGAGCTTTCTTT.

The chain employs TRBV7-6 and TRBJ1-1, with TRBD1 matching over 7 bases. The ends lost 4 bases at V and 4 bases at J; junction bases unmatched: 6. The CDR3 has 14 amino acids. Germline CDR1 and CDR2: SGHVS and FNYEAQ. This CDR3 is CASSSSDRVTEAFF. The DNA for the CDR3 is TGTGCCAGCAGCTCTTCTGACAGGGTCACTGAAGCTTTCTTT.

This clone was picked up one time. The CDR3 reads CASSPLLAGACWTDTQYF. CDR3 bases: TGTGCCAGCTCACCACTACTAGCGGGAGCTTGTTGGACAGATACGCAGTATTTT. The rearrangement uses TRBV18 and TRBJ2-3, with 11 bases aligning to TRBD2. The V gene end was trimmed by 1 base and the J gene end by 3 bases; junction bases not matched to a gene: 9. The V gene's germline CDR1 is KGHSH and CDR2 LQKENI. This CDR3 comprises 18 residues. The full variable domain, completed using reference TRBV18 and TRBJ2-3, is NAGVMQNPRHLVRRRGQEARLRCSPMKGHSHVYWYRQLPEEGLKFMVYLQKENIIDESGMPKERFSAEFPKEGPSILRIQQVVRGDSAAYFCASSPLLAGACWTDTQYFGPGTRLTVL.

The chain combines TRBV7-2 with TRBJ1-1; a weak D match, TRBD1 (5 bases). The CDR3 consists of 16 residues. Looked up from germline, CDR1 is SGHTA and CDR2 is FQGNSA. Deletions cut 3 bases from V and 0 bases from J, with 14 bases between. The CDR3 region has the DNA TGTGCCAGCAGCTTCCTCCCAGGGCCCATGAACACTGAAGCTTTCTTT. This translates into CASSFLPGPMNTEAFF.

In its sample, this clone was seen once. The CDR3 sequence is CASRTGMTGELFF. In nucleotides, the CDR3 is TGCGCCAGCCGGACAGGGATGACCGGGGAGCTGTTTTTT. The rearrangement links TRBV4-3 to TRBJ2-2; 8 bases fit TRBD1. V shed 8 bases and J 5 bases; nucleotides not matched to a gene: 4. Germline CDR1 is LGHNA and CDR2 is YSLEER. The CDR3 spans 13 residues.

The rearrangement joins TRBV30 to TRBJ1-5, with a weak D call TRBD1 (5 bases). Germline V gene lookup returns CDR1 GTSNPN and CDR2 SVGIG (reference sequence). The CDR3 length is 14 residues. Trimming shortened V by 0 bases and J by 6 bases, and 12 bases separated the two germline ends. CDR3 sequence reads: CAWSVPVGGQPQHF. CDR3 in DNA: TGTGCCTGGAGTGTACCCGTGGGGGGTCAGCCCCAGCATTTT.

This rearrangement joins TRBV29-1 to TRBJ1-4, with D possibly being TRBD1 (6 bases). Trimming stripped 4 bases from V and 6 bases from J, with 9 bases between. Germline CDR1 is SQVTM and CDR2 is ANQGSEA. The CDR3 sequence is 12 residues long. The CDR3 DNA is TGCAGCGTTGTAGCAGGGGATGAAAAACTGTTTTTT. Protein sequence: CSVVAGDEKLFF.

The chain recombines TRBV2 with TRBJ1-5; D ambiguous. Per the germline V gene, CDR1 is SNHLY and CDR2 is FYNNEI. Trimming stripped 4 bases from V and 0 bases from J, with 7 bases between. The length of the CDR3 is 14 residues. This CDR3 is CASSVQASNQPQHF. CDR3 in DNA: TGTGCCAGCAGTGTCCAGGCTAGCAATCAGCCCCAGCATTTT.

The V call is TRBV5-6, the J call TRBJ2-3, with D perhaps TRBD1 (6 bases). The V and J ends lost 3 bases and 1 base respectively, with 9 bases between them. Looked up from germline, CDR1 is SGHDT and CDR2 is YYEEEE. The CDR3 sequence is 14 residues long. This CDR3 is CASSSGVGTDTQYF. The CDR3 DNA sequence: TGTGCCAGCAGCTCAGGGGTGGGCACAGATACGCAGTATTTT.

This sequence joins TRBV9 and TRBJ1-2, with 8 bases fitting TRBD1. Trimming took 0 bases from V and 5 from J; bases not matched to a gene: 15. CDR1 is SGDLS, CDR2 YYNGEE, per germline. The CDR3 totals 18 residues. The DNA for the CDR3 is TGTGCCAGCAGCGTAGACGGAGGACAGGGCCCTGTAGTTTATGGCTACACCTTC. It translates to CASSVDGGQGPVVYGYTF.

The chain carries TRBV27 and TRBJ1-6; TRBD1 agrees at 10 bases. CDR1 and CDR2 (germline): MNHEY, SMNVEV (reference sequence). Trimming removed 6 bases from V and 9 bases from J; junction bases left unmatched: 8. This CDR3 is built from 15 residues. CDR3: CASSLGQGSGSPLHF. The CDR3 coding sequence is TGTGCCAGCAGCTTGGGACAGGGGTCCGGTTCACCCCTCCACTTT.

The chain carries TRBV15 and TRBJ1-1, with a tentative D call TRBD1 (5 bases). In germline, CDR1 is LNHNV, CDR2 YYDKDF (reference sequence). The V end was cut by 1 base, the J end by 4 bases, with 16 bases between. The CDR3 spans 16 residues. In nucleotides, the CDR3 is TGTGCCACCAGCAGAGGGGCAGGGCCGTTAGGCACTGAAGCTTTCTTT. Protein: CATSRGAGPLGTEAFF. Full variable domain (missing parts from reference TRBV15 and TRBJ1-1): DAMVIQNPRYQVTQFGKPVTLSCSQTLNHNVMYWYQQKSSQAPKLLFHYYDKDFNNEADTPDNFQSRRPNTSFCFLDIRSPGLGDTAMYLCATSRGAGPLGTEAFFGQGTRLTVV.

V gene TRBV5-1 combines with J gene TRBJ2-7; TRBD1 is a possible D gene (6 bases). The CDR3 consists of 17 residues. The V end was cut by 3 bases, the J end by 2 bases, with 21 bases between. Germline CDR1 SGHRS, CDR2 YFSETQ. The CDR3 coding sequence is TGCGCCAGCAGCTCGTCATTACAGGGTAGAAAGGCCTACGAGCAGTACTTC. Translation gives CASSSSLQGRKAYEQYF. Full variable domain (outside the CDR3, taken from reference TRBV5-1 and TRBJ2-7): KAGVTQTPRYLIKTRGQQVTLSCSPISGHRSVSWYQQTPGQGLQFLFEYFSETQRNKGNFPGRFSGRQFSNSRSEMNVSTLELGDSALYLCASSSSLQGRKAYEQYFGPGTRLTVT.

This clone came up once. The chain carries TRBV5-1 and TRBJ2-7; no clear D gene. The V gene's germline CDR1 is SGHRS and CDR2 YFSETQ. Trimming took off 1 base at V and 0 bases at J, with 14 bases between the two ends. The CDR3 totals 16 residues. CDR3: CASSLPGLGRSYEQYF. Written as DNA, the CDR3 is TGCGCCAGCAGCTTGCCGGGTTTAGGCCGCTCCTACGAGCAGTACTTC. The complete variable domain, with remaining parts taken from reference TRBV5-1 and TRBJ2-7, reads KAGVTQTPRYLIKTRGQQVTLSCSPISGHRSVSWYQQTPGQGLQFLFEYFSETQRNKGNFPGRFSGRQFSNSRSEMNVSTLELGDSALYLCASSLPGLGRSYEQYFGPGTRLTVT.

The gene calls are TRBV30 and TRBJ2-2; a possible D gene is TRBD2 (6 bases). V lost 4 bases and J 5 bases, leaving 14 bases between the germline ends. CDR3 length: 14 residues. Germline V lookup: CDR1 GTSNPN, CDR2 SVGIG (reference sequence). The chain's CDR3 is CAWKSGERTGELFF. DNA of the CDR3: TGTGCCTGGAAGTCGGGAGAGCGGACCGGGGAGCTGTTTTTT.

The chain combines TRBV7-2 with TRBJ2-3; tentative D call: TRBD1 (6 bases). This CDR3 region has 13 residues. Trimming left V 11 bases short and J 6 bases short, with 18 bases between. Germline CDR1 is SGHTA and CDR2 is FQGNSA. CDR3 sequence: CAWHRVEKDTQYF. The CDR3 nucleotides are TGTGCCTGGCACAGGGTTGAGAAGGATACGCAGTATTTT.

The chain combines TRBV21-1 with TRBJ1-1; the table assigns TRBD1, which was not confirmed against the DNA. TRBV21-1 counts as a pseudogene. The CDR3 has 18 amino acids. Written as DNA, the CDR3 is TGTGCCAGCGAGCCCTCCGGACAGGTTTTATTTTTTGTAACTGAAGCTTTCTTT. Translating gives CASEPSGQVLFFVTEAFF.